This T cell receptor beta chain was sequenced for a study of cytomegalovirus exposure and HLA in healthy donors. The PCR employed 60 Vbeta primers together with 13 Jbeta primers. TCRdb keeps only in-frame clones here, not all; method: immunoSEQ multiplex PCR. The sample carries some 190,000 clones, over 70% recorded once. The sample was PBMCs. This clonotype was obtained from a young man in good health and CMV-seronegative.

DNA of the CDR3: TGTGCCAGCAGTTCCGGGACATATAGCAATCAGCCCCAGCATTTT. It is translated as CASSSGTYSNQPQHF. The chain links TRBV6-6 to TRBJ1-5; D is perhaps TRBD1 (6 bases). Trimming removed 4 bases from V and 0 bases from J, with 10 bases in between. Germline V CDR1 and CDR2: MNHNY, SVGAGI (reference sequence). This CDR3 has 15 residues.